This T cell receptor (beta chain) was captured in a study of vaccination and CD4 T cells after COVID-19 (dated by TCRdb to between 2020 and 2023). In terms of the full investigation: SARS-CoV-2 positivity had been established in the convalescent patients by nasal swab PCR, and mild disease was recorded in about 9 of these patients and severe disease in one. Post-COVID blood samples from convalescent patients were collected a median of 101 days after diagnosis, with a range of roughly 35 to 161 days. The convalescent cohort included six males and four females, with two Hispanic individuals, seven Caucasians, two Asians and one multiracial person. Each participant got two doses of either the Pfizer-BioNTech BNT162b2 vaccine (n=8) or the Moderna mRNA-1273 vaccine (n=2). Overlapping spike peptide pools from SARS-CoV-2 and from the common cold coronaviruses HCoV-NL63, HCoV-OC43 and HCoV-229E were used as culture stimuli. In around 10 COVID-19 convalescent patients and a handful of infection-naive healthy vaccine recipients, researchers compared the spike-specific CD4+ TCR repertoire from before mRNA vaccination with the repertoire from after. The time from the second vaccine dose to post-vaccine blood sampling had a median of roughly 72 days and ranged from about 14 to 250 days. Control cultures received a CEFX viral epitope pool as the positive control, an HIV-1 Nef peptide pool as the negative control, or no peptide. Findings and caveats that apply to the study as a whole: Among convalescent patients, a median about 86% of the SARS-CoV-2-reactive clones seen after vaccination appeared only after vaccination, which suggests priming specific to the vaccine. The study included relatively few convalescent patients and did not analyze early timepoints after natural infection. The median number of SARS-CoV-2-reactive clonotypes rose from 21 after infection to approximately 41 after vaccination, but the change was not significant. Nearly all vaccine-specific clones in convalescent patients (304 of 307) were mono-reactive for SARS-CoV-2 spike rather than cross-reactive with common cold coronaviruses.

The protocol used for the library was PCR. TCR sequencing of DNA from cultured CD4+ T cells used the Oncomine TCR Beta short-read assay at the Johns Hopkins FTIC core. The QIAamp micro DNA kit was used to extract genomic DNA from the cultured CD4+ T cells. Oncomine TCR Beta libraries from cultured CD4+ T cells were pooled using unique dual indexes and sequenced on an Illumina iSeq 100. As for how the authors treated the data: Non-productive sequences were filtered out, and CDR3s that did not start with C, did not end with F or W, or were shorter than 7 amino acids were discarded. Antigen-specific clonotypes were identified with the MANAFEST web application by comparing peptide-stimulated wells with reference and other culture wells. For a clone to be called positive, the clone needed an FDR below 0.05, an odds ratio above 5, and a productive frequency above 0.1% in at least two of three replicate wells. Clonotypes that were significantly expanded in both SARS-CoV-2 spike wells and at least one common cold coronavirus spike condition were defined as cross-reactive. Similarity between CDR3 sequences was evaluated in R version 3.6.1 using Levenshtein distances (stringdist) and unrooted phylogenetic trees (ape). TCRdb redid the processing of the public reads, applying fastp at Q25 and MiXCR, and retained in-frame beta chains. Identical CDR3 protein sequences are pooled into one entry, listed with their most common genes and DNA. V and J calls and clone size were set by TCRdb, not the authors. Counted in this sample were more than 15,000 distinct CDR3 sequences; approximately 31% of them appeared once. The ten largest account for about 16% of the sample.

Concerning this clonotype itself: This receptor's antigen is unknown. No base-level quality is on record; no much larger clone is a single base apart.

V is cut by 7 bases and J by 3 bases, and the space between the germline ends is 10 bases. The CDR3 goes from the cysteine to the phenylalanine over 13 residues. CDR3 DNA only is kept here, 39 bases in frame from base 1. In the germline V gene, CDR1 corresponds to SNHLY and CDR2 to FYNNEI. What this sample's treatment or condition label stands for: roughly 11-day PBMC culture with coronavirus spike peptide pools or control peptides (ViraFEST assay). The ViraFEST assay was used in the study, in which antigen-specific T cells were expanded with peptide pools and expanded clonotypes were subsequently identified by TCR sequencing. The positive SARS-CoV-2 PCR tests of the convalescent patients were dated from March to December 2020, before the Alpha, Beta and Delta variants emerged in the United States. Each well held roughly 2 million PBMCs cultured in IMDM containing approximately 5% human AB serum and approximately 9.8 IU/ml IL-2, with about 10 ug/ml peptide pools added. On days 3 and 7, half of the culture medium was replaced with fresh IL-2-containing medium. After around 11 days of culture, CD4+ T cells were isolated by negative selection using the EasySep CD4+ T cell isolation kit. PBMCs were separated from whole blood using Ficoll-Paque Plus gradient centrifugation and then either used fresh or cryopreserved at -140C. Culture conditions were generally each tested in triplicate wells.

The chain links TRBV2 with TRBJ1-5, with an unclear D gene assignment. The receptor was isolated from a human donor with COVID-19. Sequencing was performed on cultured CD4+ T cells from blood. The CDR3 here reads CASTRLVNQPQHF. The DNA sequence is TGTGCCAGCACCCGACTTGTCAATCAGCCCCAGCATTTT. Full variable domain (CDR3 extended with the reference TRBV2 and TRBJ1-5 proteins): EPEVTQTPSHQVTQMGQEVILRCVPISNHLYFYWYRQILGQKVEFLVSFYNNEISEKSEIFDDQFSVERPDGSNFTLKIRSTKLEDSAMYFCASTRLVNQPQHFGDGTRLSIL.